This entry lists 15 T cell receptor beta chains sequenced from one sample in a study of beta chain features in type 1 diabetes. Reverse transcribing all isolated RNA meant expressed TCRB transcripts were sequenced. TCRdb's table, derived via immunoSEQ multiplex PCR, lists solely in-frame clones and lacks some. The table shows some 300,000 clones, with about 8.5% occurring only once. Sequenced: central memory CD4+ T cells from blood. These receptors were obtained from a woman between 18 and 29 years old in good health.

The gene calls are TRBV6-5 and TRBJ1-1; D not certain. Germline CDR1 reads MNHEY; CDR2 reads SVGAGI. The CDR3 runs to 12 residues. Trimming shortened V by 5 bases and J by 5 bases, and 9 bases separated the two germline ends. The CDR3 nucleotides are TGTGCCAGCAGTCCCCATGGGACTGAAGCTTTCTTT. It is translated as CASSPHGTEAFF.

J is TRBJ2-1 and V is TRBV7-2; 7 positions agree with TRBD2. The CDR3 is made up of 16 amino acids. V dropped 5 bases and J dropped 0; count of bases not matched to a gene: 7. Germline assignment: CDR1 SGHTA and CDR2 FQGNSA. Here the CDR3 reads CASSILGGSSYNEQFF. The CDR3 bases are TGTGCCAGCAGCATCCTGGGCGGGAGCTCCTACAATGAGCAGTTCTTC.

This clone has just a few counts. The chain employs TRBV29-1 and TRBJ2-3; TRBD2 might be the D (5 bases). The germline gives CDR1 SQVTM, CDR2 ANQGSEA. The ends were cut back, 7 bases at V and 2 bases at J, with 13 bases in the middle. CDR3 size: 13 residues. CDR3 in amino acids: CSAGGLSTDTQYF. The CDR3 DNA reads as TGCAGCGCCGGCGGGCTGTCCACAGATACGCAGTATTTT.

Many counts were recorded for this clone. Other nucleotide sequences in the sample specify the same CDR3. The rearrangement links TRBV5-6 to TRBJ2-1, with a possible D match to TRBD2 (6 bases). Germline-derived CDR1 and CDR2 are SGHDT and YYEEEE. V shed 1 base and J shed 2 bases, with 10 bases lying between them. CDR3 length: 15 residues. The CDR3 loop is CASSLRGRPYNEQFF. CDR3 bases: TGTGCCAGCAGCTTGCGGGGGAGGCCCTACAATGAGCAGTTCTTC.

The chain recombines TRBV6-5 with TRBJ1-1; a possible D gene is TRBD1 (6 bases). The V end was cut by 10 bases, the J end by 8 bases, with 17 bases between. The germline V gene has CDR1 MNHEY and CDR2 SVGAGI. The CDR3 covers 12 residues. CDR3 in amino acids: CATRTRQAEAFF. The CDR3 DNA reads TGTGCCACGCGGACAAGACAGGCCGAAGCTTTCTTT.

This clone was seen only a few times. This chain uses TRBV5-6 with TRBJ2-2, with D unclear. CDR3 length equals 12 residues. The germline gives CDR1 SGHDT, CDR2 YYEEEE. With 4 bases removed from V and 7 bases from J, the gap between germline ends came to 8 bases. The CDR3 DNA reads as TGTGCCAGCAGCGACTCATACGGGGAGCTGTTTTTT. The encoded protein is CASSDSYGELFF.

The chain recombines TRBV11-2 with TRBJ2-5; TRBD2 aligns across 7 bases. Trimming took 0 bases from V and 4 from J; bases not matched to a gene: 5. Per the germline V gene, CDR1 is SGHAT and CDR2 is FQNNGV. This CDR3 spans 15 amino acids. This CDR3 reads CASSLDLTSRETQYF. The CDR3 bases are TGTGCCAGCAGCTTAGATCTGACTAGCAGAGAGACCCAGTACTTC.

This clone is a singleton in its sample. The chain links TRBV4-2 to TRBJ2-7, with D tentatively TRBD1 (6 bases). Germline-derived CDR1 and CDR2 are LGHNA and YNFKEQ. This CDR3 has 16 residues. V was cut by 0 bases and J by 2 bases, with 14 bases left in between. DNA of the CDR3: TGTGCCAGCAGCCAAGAGAGAGGGACACTAGCCTACGAGCAGTACTTC. Translating it yields CASSQERGTLAYEQYF.

CDR3 sequence: CASSEDRPNEQFF. For the CDR3, the DNA is TGTGCCAGCAGTGAAGACCGGCCCAATGAGCAGTTCTTC. The V gene is TRBV6-5, the J gene TRBJ2-1; no reliable D call. The germline gives CDR1 MNHEY, CDR2 SVGAGI. The CDR3 runs to 13 residues. V was shortened by 5 bases and J by 6 bases, with 11 bases between the two germline ends.

This clone was counted only a few times. CDR3 region: CASSLVEGALSPQHF. CDR3 sequence (DNA): TGTGCCAGCTCACTGGTAGAGGGGGCCCTCTCGCCCCAGCATTTT. The chain links TRBV18 to TRBJ1-5, with 7 bases identical to TRBD1. CDR1 is KGHSH and CDR2 is LQKENI in the germline V gene. This CDR3 is 15 amino acids long. With V trimmed by 4 bases and J by 9 bases, 12 bases remained unmatched. The variable domain in full, completed from reference TRBV18 and TRBJ1-5, reads NAGVMQNPRHLVRRRGQEARLRCSPMKGHSHVYWYRQLPEEGLKFMVYLQKENIIDESGMPKERFSAEFPKEGPSILRIQQVVRGDSAAYFCASSLVEGALSPQHFGDGTRLSIL.

The V call is TRBV30, the J call TRBJ2-5; maybe TRBD1 (6 bases). The CDR3 is 15 residues long. Germline CDR1 reads GTSNPN; CDR2 reads SVGIG (reference sequence). Deletions cut 0 bases from V and 1 base from J, with 12 bases between. This CDR3 reads CAWSVGAGLQETQYF. Here the CDR3 DNA reads TGTGCCTGGAGTGTGGGGGCTGGACTCCAAGAGACCCAGTACTTC. Full variable domain (missing parts from reference TRBV30 and TRBJ2-5): SQTIHQWPATLVQPVGSPLSLECTVEGTSNPNLYWYRQAAGRGLQLLFYSVGIGQISSEVPQNLSASRPQDRQFILSSKKLLLSDSGFYLCAWSVGAGLQETQYFGPGTRLLVL.

The table lists this clone with a few counts. The gene calls are TRBV19 and TRBJ1-5, with a possible D match to TRBD1 (5 bases). Germline assignment: CDR1 LNHDA and CDR2 SQIVND (reference sequence). Deletions cut 10 bases from V and 6 bases from J, with 16 bases between. CDR3 length: 13 residues. The CDR3 region has the DNA TGTGCCACTTCCAGGGATCGGGTTCAGCCCCAGCATTTT. Its protein is CATSRDRVQPQHF. The variable domain in full, completed from reference TRBV19 and TRBJ1-5, reads DGGITQSPKYLFRKEGQNVTLSCEQNLNHDAMYWYRQDPGQGLRLIYYSQIVNDFQKGDIAEGYSVSREKKESFPLTVTSAQKNPTAFYLCATSRDRVQPQHFGDGTRLSIL.

The chain is built from TRBV7-2 and TRBJ2-1; 12 nucleotides match TRBD2. The CDR3 sequence is 13 residues long. The trim removed 3 bases at V and 12 bases at J, leaving 3 bases unmatched. Germline assignment: CDR1 SGHTA and CDR2 FQGNSA. In DNA, the CDR3 is TGTGCCAGCAGCTTTAGACTAGCGGGGGTGCAGTTCTTC. Its protein product is CASSFRLAGVQFF.

The genes are TRBV19 and TRBJ1-2; 7 bases are a match to TRBD1. Germline CDR1 is LNHDA and CDR2 is SQIVND (reference sequence). Losses at the gene ends were 3 bases for V and 8 bases for J; bases not matched to a gene: 9. CDR3 length: 14 amino acids. The CDR3 region has the DNA TGTGCCAGTAGTATCCCGACAGGGTGGTACGGCTACACCTTC. This translates into CASSIPTGWYGYTF.

A few counts support this clone. The chain links TRBV7-2 to TRBJ1-5; D ambiguous. V was clipped by 4 bases and J by 6 bases, with 13 bases between them. There are 14 residues in the CDR3. Germline-derived CDR1 and CDR2 are SGHTA and FQGNSA. CDR3 in DNA: TGTGCCAGCAGCTCTGGGGAAGGCAGTCAGCCCCAGCATTTT. This encodes CASSSGEGSQPQHF.